The source of this T cell receptor beta chain is a study of graft-versus-host responses after intestinal transplantation. Here immunoSEQ multiplex PCR was the method, and the copy in TCRdb shows in-frame clones only, minus some. This repertoire shows roughly 56,000 clones, under 95% found once; its top ten account for approximately 2.9%. The CDR3 has 18 residues. The clonotype was recovered from a human patient who received an intestinal transplant, so some T cells may come from the graft donor. Here the sequenced sample was PBMCs, taken around 120 days after intestinal transplantation. The gene calls are TRBV21-1 and TRBJ1-5; the D call in the table, TRBD1, was not verified against the DNA. TRBV21-1 is a pseudogene. For the CDR3, the DNA is TGTGCCAGCAGCCAAAGACTTATTGACAGGGGGGATAATCAGCCCCAGCATTTT. Its protein is CASSQRLIDRGDNQPQHF.